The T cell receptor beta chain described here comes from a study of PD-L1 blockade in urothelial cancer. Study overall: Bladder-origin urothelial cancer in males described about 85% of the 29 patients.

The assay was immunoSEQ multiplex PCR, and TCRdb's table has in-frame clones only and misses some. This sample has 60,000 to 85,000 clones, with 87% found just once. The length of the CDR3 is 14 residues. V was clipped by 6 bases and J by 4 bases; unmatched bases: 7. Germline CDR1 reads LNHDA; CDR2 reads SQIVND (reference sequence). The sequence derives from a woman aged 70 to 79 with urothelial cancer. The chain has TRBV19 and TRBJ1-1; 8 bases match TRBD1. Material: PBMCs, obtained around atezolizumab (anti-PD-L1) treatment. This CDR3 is CASSSGGGVTEAFF. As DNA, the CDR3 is TGTGCCAGTAGCTCAGGGGGCGGGGTCACTGAAGCTTTCTTT.